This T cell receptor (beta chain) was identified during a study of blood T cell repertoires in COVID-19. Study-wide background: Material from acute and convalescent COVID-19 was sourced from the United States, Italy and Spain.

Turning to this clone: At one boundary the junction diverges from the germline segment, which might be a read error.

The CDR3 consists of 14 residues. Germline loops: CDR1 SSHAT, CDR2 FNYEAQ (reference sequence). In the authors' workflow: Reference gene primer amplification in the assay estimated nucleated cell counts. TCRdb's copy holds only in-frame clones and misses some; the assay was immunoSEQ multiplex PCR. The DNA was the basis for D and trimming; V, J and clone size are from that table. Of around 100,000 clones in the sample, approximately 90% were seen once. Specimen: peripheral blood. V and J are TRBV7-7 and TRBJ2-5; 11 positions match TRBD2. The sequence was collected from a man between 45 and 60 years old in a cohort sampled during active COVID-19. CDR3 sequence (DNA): TGTGCTAGCAGTTTAGCGGGGGGGCCTCAGACCCAGTACTTC. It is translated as CASSLAGGPQTQYF. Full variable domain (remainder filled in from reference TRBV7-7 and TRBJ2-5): GAGVSQSPRYKVTKRGQDVTLRCDPISSHATLYWYQQALGQGPEFLTYFNYEAQPDKSGLPSDRFSAERPEGSISTLTIQRTEQRDSAMYRCASSLAGGPQTQYFGPGTRLLVL.